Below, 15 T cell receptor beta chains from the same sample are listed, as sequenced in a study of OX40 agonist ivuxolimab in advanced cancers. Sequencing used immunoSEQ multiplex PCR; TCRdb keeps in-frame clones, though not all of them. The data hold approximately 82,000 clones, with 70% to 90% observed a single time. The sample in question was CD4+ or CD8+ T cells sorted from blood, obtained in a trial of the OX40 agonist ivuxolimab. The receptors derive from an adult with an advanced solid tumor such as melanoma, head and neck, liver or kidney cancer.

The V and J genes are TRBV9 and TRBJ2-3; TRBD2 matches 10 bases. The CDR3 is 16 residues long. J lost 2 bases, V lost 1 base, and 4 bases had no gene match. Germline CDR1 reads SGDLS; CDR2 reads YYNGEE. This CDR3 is CASSVRSGGATDTQYF. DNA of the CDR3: TGTGCCAGCAGCGTAAGGAGCGGGGGGGCCACAGATACGCAGTATTTT.

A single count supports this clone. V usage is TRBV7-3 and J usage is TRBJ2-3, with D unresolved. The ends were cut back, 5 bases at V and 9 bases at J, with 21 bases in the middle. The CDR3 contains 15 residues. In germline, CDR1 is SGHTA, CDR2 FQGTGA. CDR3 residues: CASSEGGWASNTQYF. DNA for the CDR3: TGTGCCAGCAGCGAAGGTGGATGGGCCTCCAACACGCAGTATTTT.

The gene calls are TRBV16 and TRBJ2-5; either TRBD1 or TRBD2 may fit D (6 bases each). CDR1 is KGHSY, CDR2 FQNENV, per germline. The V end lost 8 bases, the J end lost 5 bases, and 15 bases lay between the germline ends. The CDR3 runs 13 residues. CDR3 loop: CASRPRGRETQYF. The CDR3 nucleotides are TGTGCCAGCCGACCTCGGGGGCGGGAGACCCAGTACTTC.

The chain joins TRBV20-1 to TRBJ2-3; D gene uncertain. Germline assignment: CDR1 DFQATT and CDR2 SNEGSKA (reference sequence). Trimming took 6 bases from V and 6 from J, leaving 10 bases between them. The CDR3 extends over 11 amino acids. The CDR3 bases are TGCAGTGCCCCCATCGGGGATACGCAGTATTTT. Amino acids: CSAPIGDTQYF.

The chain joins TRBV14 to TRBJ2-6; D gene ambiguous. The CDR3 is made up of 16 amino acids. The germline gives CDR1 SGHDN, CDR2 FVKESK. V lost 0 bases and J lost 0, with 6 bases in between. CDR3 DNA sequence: TGTGCCAGCAGCCAAGAACAGAGCTCTGGGGCCAACGTCCTGACTTTC. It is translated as CASSQEQSSGANVLTF.

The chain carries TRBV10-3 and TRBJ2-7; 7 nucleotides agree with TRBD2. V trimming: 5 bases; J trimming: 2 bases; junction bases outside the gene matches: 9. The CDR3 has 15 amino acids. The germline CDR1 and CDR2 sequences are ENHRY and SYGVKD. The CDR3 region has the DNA TGTGCCATCAGTCAACGCAGCGGGGCCCCCTACGAGCAGTACTTC. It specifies CAISQRSGAPYEQYF.

CDR3 loop: CASSPGGLEETQYF. The CDR3 nucleotides are TGTGCCAGCAGTCCCGGGGGACTGGAAGAGACCCAGTACTTC. The genes are TRBV25-1 and TRBJ2-5, with a weak D call TRBD2 (6 bases). Trimming pared 5 bases from V and 3 bases from J, leaving 13 bases between. Germline-derived CDR1 and CDR2 are MGHDK and SYGVNS. CDR3 length equals 14 residues.

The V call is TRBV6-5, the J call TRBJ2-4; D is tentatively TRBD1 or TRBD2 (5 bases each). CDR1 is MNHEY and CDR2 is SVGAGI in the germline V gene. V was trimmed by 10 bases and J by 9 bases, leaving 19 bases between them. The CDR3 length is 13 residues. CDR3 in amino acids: CATRTPPGTIQYF. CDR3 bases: TGTGCCACCCGAACACCCCCAGGGACCATTCAGTACTTC.

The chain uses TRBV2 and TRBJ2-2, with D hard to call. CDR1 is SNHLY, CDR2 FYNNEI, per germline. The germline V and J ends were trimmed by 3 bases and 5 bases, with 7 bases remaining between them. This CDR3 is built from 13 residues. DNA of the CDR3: TGTGCCAGCAGTGACGGTATAACCGGGGAGCTGTTTTTT. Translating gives CASSDGITGELFF. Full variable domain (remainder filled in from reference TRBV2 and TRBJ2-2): EPEVTQTPSHQVTQMGQEVILRCVPISNHLYFYWYRQILGQKVEFLVSFYNNEISEKSEIFDDQFSVERPDGSNFTLKIRSTKLEDSAMYFCASSDGITGELFFGEGSRLTVL.

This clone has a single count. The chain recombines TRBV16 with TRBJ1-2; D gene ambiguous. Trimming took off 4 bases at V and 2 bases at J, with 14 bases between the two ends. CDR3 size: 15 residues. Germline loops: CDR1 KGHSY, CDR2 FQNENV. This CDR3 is CASSPVGNRNYGYTF. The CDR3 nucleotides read TGTGCCAGCAGCCCAGTGGGCAATCGCAACTATGGCTACACCTTC.

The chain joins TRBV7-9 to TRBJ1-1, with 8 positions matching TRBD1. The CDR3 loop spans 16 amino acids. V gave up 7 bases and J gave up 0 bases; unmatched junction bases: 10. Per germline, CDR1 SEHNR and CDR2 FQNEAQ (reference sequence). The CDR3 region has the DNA TGTGCCAGCACTCCCGGGACAGGCCTTTTGAACACTGAAGCTTTCTTT. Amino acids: CASTPGTGLLNTEAFF. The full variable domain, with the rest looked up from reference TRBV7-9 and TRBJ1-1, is DTGVSQNPRHKITKRGQNVTFRCDPISEHNRLYWYRQTLGQGPEFLTYFQNEAQLEKSRLLSDRFSAERPKGSFSTLEIQRTEQGDSAMYLCASTPGTGLLNTEAFFGQGTRLTVV.

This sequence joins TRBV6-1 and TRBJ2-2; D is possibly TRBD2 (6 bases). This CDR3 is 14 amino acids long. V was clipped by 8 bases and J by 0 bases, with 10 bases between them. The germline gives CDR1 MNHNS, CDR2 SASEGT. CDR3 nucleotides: TGTGCCAGCCGGCGGGGTTCGAACACCGGGGAGCTGTTTTTT. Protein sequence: CASRRGSNTGELFF.

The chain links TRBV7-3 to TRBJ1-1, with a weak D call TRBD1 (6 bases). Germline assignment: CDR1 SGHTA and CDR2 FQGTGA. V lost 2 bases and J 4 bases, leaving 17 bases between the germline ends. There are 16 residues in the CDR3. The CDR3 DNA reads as TGTGCCAGCAGCTTAGTGTCAGGGGTAACCGGCACTGAAGCTTTCTTT. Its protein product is CASSLVSGVTGTEAFF.

The CDR3 sequence is CASSDLGDLKNYGYTF. In DNA, the CDR3 is TGTGCCAGCAGTGACTTAGGGGACCTTAAGAACTATGGCTACACCTTC. V and J are TRBV6-4 and TRBJ1-2; possible D gene TRBD1, 5 bases. The CDR3 sequence is 16 residues long. Germline-derived CDR1 and CDR2 are MRHNA and SNTAGT. V lost 1 base and J lost 2, with 14 bases in between.

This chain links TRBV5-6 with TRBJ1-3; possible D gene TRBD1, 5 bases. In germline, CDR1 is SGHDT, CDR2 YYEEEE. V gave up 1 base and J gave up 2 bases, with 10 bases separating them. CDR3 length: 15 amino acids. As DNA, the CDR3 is TGTGCCAGCAGCTTGAGGGGTAGCGCTGGAAACACCATATATTTT. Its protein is CASSLRGSAGNTIYF.